This passage covers 8 T cell receptor beta chains from one sample sequenced in a study of blood T cell repertoires in COVID-19. The method was immunoSEQ multiplex PCR; TCRdb's version includes in-frame clones alone and lacks a portion of them. This table has around 200,000 clones, about 90% appearing once. The sample consisted of peripheral blood. These receptor sequences come from a man aged 40-49 years with active or convalescent COVID-19.

This chain links TRBV6-1 with TRBJ1-1, with 7 bases fitting TRBD1. Trimming took 2 bases from V and 5 from J; bases not matched to a gene: 11. There are 16 residues in the CDR3. CDR1 and CDR2 (germline): MNHNS, SASEGT. The CDR3 nucleotides read TGTGCCAGCAGTGAACCGAGACAGGGATGGGGAACTGAAGCTTTCTTT. As protein: CASSEPRQGWGTEAFF.

The J gene is TRBJ2-5, the V gene TRBV28, with D unclear. Germline V gene sequence: CDR1 MDHEN, CDR2 SYDVKM. Between the trimmed V and J ends, which lost 10 bases and 2 bases, there was a span of 20 bases. The CDR3 contains 15 residues. Written as DNA, the CDR3 is TGTGCCACACGTCCCCTAAATCTGATACAAGAGACCCAGTACTTC. Translated: CATRPLNLIQETQYF.

This clone has ten or more counts. The rearrangement joins TRBV25-1 to TRBJ2-5, with 8 bases fitting TRBD1. Germline trimming cut 8 bases from V and 3 bases from J; bases unmatched to any gene: 8. Germline V gene sequence: CDR1 MGHDK, CDR2 SYGVNS. The CDR3 spans 14 residues. CDR3 nucleotide sequence: TGTGCCAGCCAAGGACAGGGTGGAAAAGAGACCCAGTACTTC. Translation gives CASQGQGGKETQYF.

As concerns this clone: The sample contains more than one DNA sequence encoding this CDR3. The chain carries TRBV5-1 and TRBJ1-4; TRBD1 aligns across 8 bases. Germline lookup yields CDR1 SGHRS and CDR2 YFSETQ. Germline trimming cut 0 bases from V and 5 bases from J; bases unmatched to any gene: 0. This CDR3 contains 14 residues. The CDR3 is CASSLGTGNEKLFF. DNA for the CDR3: TGCGCCAGCAGCTTGGGGACAGGGAATGAAAAACTGTTTTTT. Using reference TRBV5-1 and TRBJ1-4 for the parts outside the CDR3, the full variable domain is KAGVTQTPRYLIKTRGQQVTLSCSPISGHRSVSWYQQTPGQGLQFLFEYFSETQRNKGNFPGRFSGRQFSNSRSEMNVSTLELGDSALYLCASSLGTGNEKLFFGSGTQLSVL.

The chain recombines TRBV28 with TRBJ2-7; D gene unclear. The CDR3 runs 15 residues. The ends were cut back, 8 bases at V and 5 bases at J, with 22 bases in the middle. The germline V gene encodes CDR1 MDHEN and CDR2 SYDVKM. The CDR3 loop reads CASLPSGLSGNEQYF. CDR3 sequence (DNA): TGTGCCAGCCTACCCTCTGGGCTCTCTGGAAACGAGCAGTACTTC.

The V call is TRBV10-1, the J call TRBJ2-5, with D perhaps matching TRBD1 (5 bases). Germline V gene data show CDR1 as WNHNN and CDR2 as SYGVQD (reference sequence). CDR3 size: 14 residues. Trimming took 0 bases from V and 4 from J, leaving 9 bases between them. DNA of the CDR3: TGCGCCAGCAGTGAGTCAAGGGGCCCAGAGACCCAGTACTTC. Translated: CASSESRGPETQYF.

The DNA for the CDR3 is TGTGCCAGCAGTTTTGCAGGAGATACGCAGTATTTT. The encoded protein is CASSFAGDTQYF. V gene TRBV12-3 or TRBV12-4 combines with J gene TRBJ2-3, with unresolved D. The V and J ends lost 3 bases and 5 bases respectively, with 6 bases between them. The CDR3 covers 12 residues.

This clone turned up a few times. The chain employs TRBV7-3 and TRBJ2-1; 7 bases agree with TRBD1. The length of the CDR3 is 19 residues. Unmatched junction bases numbered 22, after V lost 5 bases and J lost 6 bases. The V gene's germline CDR1 is SGHTA and CDR2 FQGTGA. The CDR3 nucleotides are TGTGCCAGCAGCCCTAATCCTGATCTAACAGGGGCGGGCACCAATGAGCAGTTCTTC. It encodes CASSPNPDLTGAGTNEQFF.